A selection of T cell receptor beta chains follows, all from one sample in a study of T cells in Graves' hyperthyroidism and ophthalmopathy. TCRdb ran MiXCR on the multiplex PCR reads and lists one entry per CDR3 protein. The sample yields 650,000 to 850,000 distinct CDR3 sequences, roughly 20% seen once. Sequencing input: blood. These receptors were obtained from a woman in her forties or fifties with Graves' hyperthyroidism that later progressed to Graves' ophthalmopathy. Both conserved end residues are part of each CDR3. Fields, in order: clone size, V gene, J gene, D gene, CDR3 DNA, CDR3 protein. D genes are given only for firm matches. Clone size, where shown, is once, few, many, or a class for clones that have expanded.

.,TRBV12-3/TRBV12-4,TRBJ2-1,TRBD1,TGTGCCAGCAGTTCGGGACAGGGGGCCTCGAATGAGCAGTTCTTC,CASSSGQGASNEQFF
few,TRBV2,TRBJ1-3,.,TGTGCCAGCAGTGAAGCGACCGGGTGGAACACCATATATTTT,CASSEATGWNTIYF
few,TRBV29-1,TRBJ1-2,TRBD1,TGCAGCGCAGGGACAGGGGGTGATGGCTACACCTTC,CSAGTGGDGYTF
few,TRBV5-1,TRBJ1-2,.,TGCGCCAGCAGCTTGGACGGGACACCTTGGTATGGCTACACCTTC,CASSLDGTPWYGYTF
many,TRBV6-1,TRBJ2-5,TRBD2,TGTGCCAGCAGTCGCACCGGGACTAGCGGGGAGTCCCAGTACTTC,CASSRTGTSGESQYF
few,TRBV20-1,TRBJ2-2,.,TGCAGTGCGCAGATGGCTAGCTTGCACACCGGGGAGCTGTTTTTT,CSAQMASLHTGELFF
few,TRBV27,TRBJ1-1,TRBD1,TGTGCCAGCGAACCTAACAGGGGATTATCGAACACTGAAGCTTTCTTT,CASEPNRGLSNTEAFF
many,TRBV11-2,TRBJ2-3,.,TGTGCCAGCAGCTTAAGAGGGGACAACACAGATACGCAGTATTTT,CASSLRGDNTDTQYF
many,TRBV5-1,TRBJ2-1,.,TGCGCCAGCAGGGACGGGACATACAATGAGCAGTTCTTC,CASRDGTYNEQFF
few,TRBV20-1,TRBJ1-2,.,TGCAGTGCTAGGTTCGTAGGACAGAAGTTTAACTATGGCTACACCTTC,CSARFVGQKFNYGYTF
few,TRBV6-1,TRBJ1-1,TRBD1,TGTGCCAGCAGCAAACTCAGGGGGACAGGGTTTGCTGAAGCTTTCTTT,CASSKLRGTGFAEAFF
many,TRBV5-1,TRBJ2-3,TRBD2,TGCGCCAGCAGCCGGTGGCGGGGGAGCACAGATACGCAGTATTTT,CASSRWRGSTDTQYF
many,TRBV7-2,TRBJ2-1,.,TGTGCCAGCAGCCTCTTTGCGGGGGCCTCCTACAATGAGCAGTTCTTC,CASSLFAGASYNEQFF
few,TRBV7-9,TRBJ2-5,TRBD2,TGTGCCAGCAGCGGCAATCTCATAGCGGGGGAGAAAGAGACCCAGTACTTC,CASSGNLIAGEKETQYF
.,TRBV7-9,TRBJ1-2,TRBD1,TGTGCCAGCAGCCCCACGGACAGGTCGGGCTATGGCTACACCTTC,CASSPTDRSGYGYTF
.,TRBV27,TRBJ1-2,.,TGTGCCAGCAGTTTATCGGAACAGGAGTATCACAACTATGGCTACACCTTC,CASSLSEQEYHNYGYTF
once,TRBV7-8,TRBJ1-4,.,TGTGCCAGCAGTTTCGGGTTTCGGGAAAAACTGTTTTTT,CASSFGFREKLFF
.,TRBV20-1,TRBJ2-1,TRBD2,TGCAGTGCTCCCCAAGGATATAGCGGGGGCTACAATGAGCAGTTCTTC,CSAPQGYSGGYNEQFF
many,TRBV3-1,TRBJ1-3,TRBD1,TGTGCCAGCAGCCAAGATCTTCTAGGACAGGGGAGAAACACCATATATTTT,CASSQDLLGQGRNTIYF
few,TRBV13,TRBJ2-2,.,TGTGCCAGCTGCAAGAACACCGGGGAGCTGTTTTTT,CASCKNTGELFF
few,TRBV20-1,TRBJ2-5,TRBD2,TGCAGTGCAAGGCCCCATATCATGGCGGGGGGAGGGCAAGAGACCCAGTACTTC,CSARPHIMAGGGQETQYF
.,TRBV3-1,TRBJ2-2,.,TGTGCCAGCAGCAGGAGTTTGGTTGGGTACACCGGGGAGCTGTTTTTT,CASSRSLVGYTGELFF
.,TRBV7-8,TRBJ2-1,TRBD1,TGTGCCAGCAGCTTAGCGAGACAGGGGGCGAGGAATGAGCAGTTCTTC,CASSLARQGARNEQFF
few,TRBV18,TRBJ2-1,TRBD1,TGTGCCAGCTCACAAAGGACAGGCTCAAGCTCCTACAATGAGCAGTTCTTC,CASSQRTGSSSYNEQFF
many,TRBV20-1,TRBJ2-3,TRBD2,TGCAGTGCTAGACCCTCTTTGTGGGGGGGAGCAGATACGCAGTATTTT,CSARPSLWGGADTQYF
few,TRBV19,TRBJ1-1,.,TGTGCCAGTAGTATACGGGACTACACTGAAGCTTTCTTT,CASSIRDYTEAFF
many,TRBV5-8,TRBJ1-2,.,TGTGCCAGCAGCTTGGGAGGGGATTACTATGGCTACACCTTC,CASSLGGDYYGYTF
many,TRBV7-2,TRBJ1-6,.,TGTGCCAGCAGCTTAGTGCTACAGAGTAATTCACCCCTCCACTTT,CASSLVLQSNSPLHF
few,TRBV10-3,TRBJ1-2,TRBD1,TGTGCCATCAATCCGGGACAGGGAGGTGGCTACACCTTC,CAINPGQGGGYTF
few,TRBV19,TRBJ1-2,.,TGTGCCAGTATAGGACCGGGACTCACCTATGGCTACACCTTC,CASIGPGLTYGYTF
.,TRBV10-3,TRBJ1-1,.,TGTGCCATCAGTGAGTCGGGACATCTCAACACTGAAGCTTTCTTT,CAISESGHLNTEAFF
few,TRBV27,TRBJ2-7,.,TGTGCCACCAACTCACTTGAAGGGCAGTACTTC,CATNSLEGQYF
.,TRBV9,TRBJ1-2,.,TGTGCCAGCAGCGTAGGGACCGCCTTTCTTAACTATGGCTACACCTTC,CASSVGTAFLNYGYTF
once,TRBV9,TRBJ2-5,.,TGTGCCAGCAGCCAAGAAGGAGGCAGGGGTGAGACCCAGTACTTC,CASSQEGGRGETQYF
.,TRBV20-1,TRBJ2-3,.,TGCAGTGCTAGACTTTATGGGAAAACAGATACGCAGTATTTT,CSARLYGKTDTQYF
many,TRBV2,TRBJ1-2,.,TGTGCCAGCAGTACCCGGACCTGGAGGGTGAGAGGCTACACCTTC,CASSTRTWRVRGYTF
few,TRBV19,TRBJ1-6,.,TGTGCCAGTACCGACGGGTTCTCCTTAGATTCACCCCTCCACTTT,CASTDGFSLDSPLHF
many,TRBV5-6,TRBJ2-2,.,TGTGCCAGCAGCTCGGGACGGCGCACCGGGGAGCTGTTTTTT,CASSSGRRTGELFF
.,TRBV27,TRBJ2-5,TRBD1,TGTGCCAGCAGTTTACAGCCGGGACAGGGGCGAGAGACCCAGTACTTC,CASSLQPGQGRETQYF
.,TRBV27,TRBJ1-2,TRBD1,TGTGCCAGCAAGTGGGGAGGGGGCGCGTTCTATGGCTACACCTTC,CASKWGGGAFYGYTF
once,TRBV10-2,TRBJ2-7,TRBD2,TGCGCCAGCAGGGAACCGGGACTAGCGGGATACGAGCAGTACTTC,CASREPGLAGYEQYF
many,TRBV28,TRBJ1-1,TRBD1,TGTGCCAGCAGTGCGGGACAGGGCTACACTGAAGCTTTCTTT,CASSAGQGYTEAFF
many,TRBV19,TRBJ1-1,.,TGTGCCAGTAGGAGGCAGGGAGCGACTGAAGCTTTCTTT,CASRRQGATEAFF
few,TRBV9,TRBJ2-5,.,TGTGCCAGCAGCGTAGGGGTGGGGGCGATCCAAGAGACCCAGTACTTC,CASSVGVGAIQETQYF
few,TRBV5-1,TRBJ1-6,TRBD1,TGCGCCAGCAGCTTGCAGGGGGCTATTAATTCACCCCTCCACTTT,CASSLQGAINSPLHF
many,TRBV12-3/TRBV12-4,TRBJ2-7,TRBD1,TGTGCCAGCAGTCATTGGGACAGGGGGCTCGAGCAGTACTTC,CASSHWDRGLEQYF
few,TRBV6-1,TRBJ1-1,.,TGTGCCTCCAAGGGGAGATCTGAAGCTTTCTTT,CASKGRSEAFF
few,TRBV2,TRBJ2-6,.,TGTGCCAGCAGCACAGGGTTCTCTGGGGCCAACGTCCTGACTTTC,CASSTGFSGANVLTF
.,TRBV4-1,TRBJ1-2,TRBD1,TGCGCCAGCAGCCAAGTCCCGGGACAGGACTCTAACTATGGCTACACCTTC,CASSQVPGQDSNYGYTF
few,TRBV12-3/TRBV12-4,TRBJ1-2,TRBD1,TGTGCCAGCAGTGCAACCGGGACAGGGCGATTTGGCTACACCTTC,CASSATGTGRFGYTF
many,TRBV20-1,TRBJ2-1,TRBD2,TGCAGTGCTACCTTTAGCGGGAGACTTATAAATGAGCAGTTCTTC,CSATFSGRLINEQFF
few,TRBV18,TRBJ2-1,.,TGTGCCAGCTCACCACCGGAAAGGGGTCGTGAGCAGTTCTTC,CASSPPERGREQFF
many,TRBV7-2,TRBJ1-5,.,TGTGCCAGCAGCTTAGTTTGGAGGCCGGAGGAGCCCCAGCATTTT,CASSLVWRPEEPQHF
many,TRBV27,TRBJ2-7,.,TGTGCCAGCAGTTCGGCCGGGGACCTACGAAAGCAGTACTTC,CASSSAGDLRKQYF
many,TRBV20-1,TRBJ2-3,TRBD2,TGCAGTGCTAGAGTTCAAACAGCGGGGGTCGGCACAGATACGCAGTATTTT,CSARVQTAGVGTDTQYF
few,TRBV6-1,TRBJ2-5,TRBD2,TGTGCCAGCAGTGATTCGCCCACTTGGGGGGGAGAGACCCAGTACTTC,CASSDSPTWGGETQYF
.,TRBV3-1,TRBJ2-5,TRBD2,TGTGCCAGCAGCCAAGTTACTAGCGGGGGGGCGGAGACCCAGTACTTC,CASSQVTSGGAETQYF
many,TRBV3-1,TRBJ1-2,.,TGTGCCAGCAGCCAAGTCACAGGATCAAACTATGGCTACACCTTC,CASSQVTGSNYGYTF
.,TRBV11-2,TRBJ1-1,TRBD1,TGTGCCAGCATCACGGACAGGGGAAATAGCATGAACACTGAAGCTTTCTTT,CASITDRGNSMNTEAFF
many,TRBV11-2,TRBJ2-1,.,TGTGCCAGCAGCTTATTACGACAGATAAGCTCCTACAATGAGCAGTTCTTC,CASSLLRQISSYNEQFF